This is a list of T cell receptor beta chains from one sample in a study of technical replicates of blood from a few donors. Measured with immunoSEQ multiplex PCR; TCRdb has only the in-frame clones, and not every one. In the table there are 15,000 to 20,000 clones, about 83% of which are singletons. Input material: PBMCs. The receptors come from a human donor in good health. The CDR3 runs from the conserved cysteine through the conserved F or W. Fields, in order: J gene, clone size, D gene, V gene, CDR3 DNA, CDR3 protein. The D gene is left open where the match is weak. Where a row states a size, it is once, few, many or the class of an expanded clone; other rows omit it.

>TRBJ2-7|NA|NA|TRBV18
TGTGCCAGCTCACCCCCCCAGGGCCGCTCCTACGAGCAGTACTTC
CASSPPQGRSYEQYF
>TRBJ2-5|NA|TRBD2|TRBV6-5
TGTGCCAGCAGAACGAGCGGGAGAGAGACCCAGTACTTC
CASRTSGRETQYF
>TRBJ2-1|NA|TRBD2|TRBV11-3
TGTGCCAGCAGTGCGGGACTAGCGGAGAACAATGAGCAGTTCTTC
CASSAGLAENNEQFF
>TRBJ1-1|NA|NA|TRBV5-6
TGTGCCAGCAGCTTCACCAGATCCAGCGGGAACACTGAAGCTTTCTTT
CASSFTRSSGNTEAFF
>TRBJ2-4|NA|TRBD2|TRBV7-8
TGTGCCAGCAGCTTAGAGCGGGGGGAAGGCTTACACCCCAAAAACATTCAGTACTTC
CASSLERGEGLHPKNIQYF
>TRBJ2-5|NA|NA|TRBV7-6
TGTGCCAGCAGCTTATCCTTACAAGAGACCCAGTACTTC
CASSLSLQETQYF
>TRBJ2-6|NA|NA|TRBV11-2
TGTGCCAGCAGCACTAAGGCCAACGTCCTGACTTTC
CASSTKANVLTF
>TRBJ2-7|NA|NA|TRBV9
TGTGCCAGCAGCGTAGGAGCTAGGAGCTCCTACGAGCAGTACTTC
CASSVGARSSYEQYF
>TRBJ2-2|few|NA|TRBV5-1
TGCGCCAGCAGCTCGGACAATTCGTACACCGGGGAGCTGTTTTTT
CASSSDNSYTGELFF
>TRBJ1-1|few|NA|TRBV9
TGTGCCAGCAGCGTAGGTACAGGGCCTGGAGAAGCTTTCTTT
CASSVGTGPGEAFF
>TRBJ2-7|NA|NA|TRBV6-1
TGTGCCAGCAGTGTCGGGACAACCTACGAGCAGTACTTC
CASSVGTTYEQYF
>TRBJ1-5|NA|TRBD1|TRBV29-1
TGCAGCGCCGGGACAGGGCTGAATCAGCCCCAGCATTTT
CSAGTGLNQPQHF
>TRBJ1-2|NA|TRBD1|TRBV6-1
TGTGCCAGCAGGTCTGGACAGGGAAGGATGGAAGGCTACACCTTC
CASRSGQGRMEGYTF
>TRBJ1-1|NA|NA|TRBV28
TGTGCCAGTCTTGGGGCAGGGCGGCTGAACACTGAAGCTTTCTTT
CASLGAGRLNTEAFF
>TRBJ1-3|NA|NA|TRBV7-9
TGTGCCAGCAGCTTAGGTGAAGAGCGCACCATATATTTT
CASSLGEERTIYF
>TRBJ2-1|NA|NA|TRBV11-1
TGTGCCAGCAGCTTAGTTGCTAGACGCAATGAGCAGTTCTTC
CASSLVARRNEQFF
>TRBJ2-3|once|TRBD2|TRBV5-1
TGCGCCAGCGCCGACGAGCGGGGGGGGAGTACGCAGTATTTT
CASADERGGSTQYF
>TRBJ2-7|NA|NA|TRBV4-2
TGTGCCAGCAGCCAAGATGACGGGTACGAGCAGTACTTC
CASSQDDGYEQYF
>TRBJ1-2|NA|NA|TRBV27
TGTGCCAGCAGTTTAATAAGGGGGAATGGCTACACCTTC
CASSLIRGNGYTF
>TRBJ1-2|once|NA|TRBV9
TGTGCCAGCGACCCTTCTGTGGGGAGCTATGGCTACACCTTC
CASDPSVGSYGYTF
>TRBJ1-3|NA|TRBD1|TRBV6-5
TGTGCCAGCAGTTCCAGGGGGCAGACTGGAAACACCATATATTTT
CASSSRGQTGNTIYF
>TRBJ2-6|NA|NA|TRBV28
TGTGCCAGCAGGACGGACAGTCTTGCTGGGGCCAACGTCCTGACTTTC
CASRTDSLAGANVLTF